The text below deals with one T cell receptor beta chain. Its matching antigen is unknown. This sample stems from a study of radiation and T cells in renal cell carcinoma. Produced via immunoSEQ multiplex PCR; TCRdb's table is partial and in-frame only. This table has just over 95,000 clones, 84% appearing once. From germline, CDR1 is SGHRS and CDR2 YFSETQ. The CDR3 contains 13 residues. V was shortened by 4 bases and J by 2 bases, with 10 bases between the two germline ends. General study points: Without pretreatment biopsies, baseline tumor clonotype presence was undetermined. In blood, top tumor clones expanded by 2 weeks, shrinking by 4.

Time point noted: blood 4 weeks post-SBRT, at nephrectomy. This sample's treatment: 15 Gy SBRT to primary tumor, nephrectomy 4 weeks later. Nephrectomy followed 15 Gy stereotactic body radiation by 4 weeks. Clear cell pathology was present in this patient's renal cell carcinoma. The receptor was derived from a man in his 60s with renal cell carcinoma. The source was blood, collected from a patient whose treatment included radiotherapy and nephrectomy. This chain links TRBV5-1 with TRBJ2-7; D uncertain. CDR3 DNA: TGCGCCAGCAGCCTCACGGAAACCTACGAGCAGTACTTC. This translates into CASSLTETYEQYF. The full variable domain, rest sourced from reference TRBV5-1 and TRBJ2-7, is KAGVTQTPRYLIKTRGQQVTLSCSPISGHRSVSWYQQTPGQGLQFLFEYFSETQRNKGNFPGRFSGRQFSNSRSEMNVSTLELGDSALYLCASSLTETYEQYFGPGTRLTVT.